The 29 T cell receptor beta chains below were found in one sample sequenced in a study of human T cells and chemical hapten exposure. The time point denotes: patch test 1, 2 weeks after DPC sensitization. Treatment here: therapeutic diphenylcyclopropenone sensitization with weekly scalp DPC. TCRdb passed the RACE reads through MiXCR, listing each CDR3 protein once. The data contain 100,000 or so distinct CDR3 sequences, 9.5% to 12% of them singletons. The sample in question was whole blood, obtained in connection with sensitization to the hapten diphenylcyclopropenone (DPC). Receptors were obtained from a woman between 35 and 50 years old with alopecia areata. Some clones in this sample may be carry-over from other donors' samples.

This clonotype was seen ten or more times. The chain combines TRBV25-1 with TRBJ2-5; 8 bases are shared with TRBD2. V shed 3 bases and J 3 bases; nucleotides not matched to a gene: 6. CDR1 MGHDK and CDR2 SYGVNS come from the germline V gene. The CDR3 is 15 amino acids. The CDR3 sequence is CASSDRGGRKETQYF. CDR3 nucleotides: TGTGCCAGCAGTGACCGGGGGGGGAGAAAAGAGACCCAGTACTTC.

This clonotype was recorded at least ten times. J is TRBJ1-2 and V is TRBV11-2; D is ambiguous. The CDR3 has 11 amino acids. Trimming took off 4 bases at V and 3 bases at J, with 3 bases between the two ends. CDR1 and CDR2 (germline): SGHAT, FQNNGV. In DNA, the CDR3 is TGTGCCAGCAGCTCTTACTATGGCTACACCTTC. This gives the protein CASSSYYGYTF.

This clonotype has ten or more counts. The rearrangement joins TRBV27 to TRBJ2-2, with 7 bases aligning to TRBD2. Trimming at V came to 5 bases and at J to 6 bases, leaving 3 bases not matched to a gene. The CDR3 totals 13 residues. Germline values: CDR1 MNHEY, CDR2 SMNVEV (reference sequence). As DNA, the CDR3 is TGTGCCAGCAGTCACGGACTAGCCGGGGAGCTGTTTTTT. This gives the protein CASSHGLAGELFF.

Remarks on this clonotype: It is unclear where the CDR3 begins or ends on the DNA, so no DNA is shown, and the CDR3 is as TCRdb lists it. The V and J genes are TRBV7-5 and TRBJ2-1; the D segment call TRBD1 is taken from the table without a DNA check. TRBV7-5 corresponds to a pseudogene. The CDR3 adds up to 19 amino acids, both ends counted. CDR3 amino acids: CISVPEAYFPRTGPHEQFF.

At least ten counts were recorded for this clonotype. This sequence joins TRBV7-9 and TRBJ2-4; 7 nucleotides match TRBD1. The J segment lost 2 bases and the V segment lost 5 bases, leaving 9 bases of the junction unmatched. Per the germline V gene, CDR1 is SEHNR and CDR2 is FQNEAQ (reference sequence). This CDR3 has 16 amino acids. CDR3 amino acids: CASSPALTGTKNIQYF. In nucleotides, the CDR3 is TGTGCCAGCAGCCCGGCTCTGACAGGGACCAAAAACATTCAGTACTTC.

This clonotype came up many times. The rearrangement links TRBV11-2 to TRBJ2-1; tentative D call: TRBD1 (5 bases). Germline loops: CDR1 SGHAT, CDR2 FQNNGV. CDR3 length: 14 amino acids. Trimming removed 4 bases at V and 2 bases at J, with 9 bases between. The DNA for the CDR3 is TGTGCCAGCAGCTCCGAGACAGCCTACAATGAGCAGTTCTTC. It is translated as CASSSETAYNEQFF.

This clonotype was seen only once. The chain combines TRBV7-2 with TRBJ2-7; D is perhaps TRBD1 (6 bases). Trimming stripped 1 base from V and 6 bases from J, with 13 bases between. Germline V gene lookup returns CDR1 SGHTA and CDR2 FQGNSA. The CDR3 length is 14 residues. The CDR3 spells CASSLETGDGEQYF. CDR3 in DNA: TGTGCCAGCAGCTTAGAGACAGGCGACGGCGAGCAGTACTTC.

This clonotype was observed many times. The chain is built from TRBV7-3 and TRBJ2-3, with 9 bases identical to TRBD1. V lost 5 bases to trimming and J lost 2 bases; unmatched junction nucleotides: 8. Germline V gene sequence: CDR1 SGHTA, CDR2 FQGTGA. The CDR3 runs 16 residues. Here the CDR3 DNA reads TGTGCCAGCAGCGCTCCGGGACAGGGATACACAGATACGCAGTATTTT. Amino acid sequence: CASSAPGQGYTDTQYF.

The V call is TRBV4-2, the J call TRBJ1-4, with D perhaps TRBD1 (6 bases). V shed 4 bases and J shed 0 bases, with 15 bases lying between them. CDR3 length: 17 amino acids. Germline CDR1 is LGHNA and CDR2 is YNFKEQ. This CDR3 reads CASSREQGSSTNEKLFF. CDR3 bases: TGTGCCAGCAGCCGTGAACAGGGCAGTTCAACTAATGAAAAACTGTTTTTT.

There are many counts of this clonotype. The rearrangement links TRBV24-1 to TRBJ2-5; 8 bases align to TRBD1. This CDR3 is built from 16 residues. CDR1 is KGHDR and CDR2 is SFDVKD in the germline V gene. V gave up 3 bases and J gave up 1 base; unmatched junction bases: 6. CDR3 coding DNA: TGTGCCACCAGTGATCCAGGGGGCTCGAGCCAAGAGACCCAGTACTTC. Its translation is CATSDPGGSSQETQYF.

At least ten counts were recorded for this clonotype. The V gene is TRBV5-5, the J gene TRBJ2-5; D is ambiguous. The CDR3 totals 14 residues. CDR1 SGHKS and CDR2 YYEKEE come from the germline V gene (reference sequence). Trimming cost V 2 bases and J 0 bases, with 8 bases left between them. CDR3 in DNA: TGTGCCAGCAGCTTCGGCGCGTACCAAGAGACCCAGTACTTC. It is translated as CASSFGAYQETQYF.

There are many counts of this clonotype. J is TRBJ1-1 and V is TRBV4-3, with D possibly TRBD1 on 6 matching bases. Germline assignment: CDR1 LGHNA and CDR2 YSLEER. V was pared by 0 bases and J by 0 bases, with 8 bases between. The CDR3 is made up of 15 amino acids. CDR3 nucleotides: TGCGCCAGCAGCCAAGATGACAGGTTGAACACTGAAGCTTTCTTT. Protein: CASSQDDRLNTEAFF.

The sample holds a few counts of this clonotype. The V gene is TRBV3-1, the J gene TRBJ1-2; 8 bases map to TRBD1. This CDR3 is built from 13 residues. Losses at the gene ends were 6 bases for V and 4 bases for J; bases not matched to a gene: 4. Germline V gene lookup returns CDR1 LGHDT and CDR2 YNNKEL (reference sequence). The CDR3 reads CASSRQGSYGYTF. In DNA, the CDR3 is TGTGCCAGCAGTAGACAGGGGAGCTATGGCTACACCTTC. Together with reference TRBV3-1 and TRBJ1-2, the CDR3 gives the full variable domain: DTAVSQTPKYLVTQMGNDKSIKCEQNLGHDTMYWYKQDSKKFLKIMFSYNNKELIINETVPNRFSPKSPDKAHLNLHINSLELGDSAVYFCASSRQGSYGYTFGSGTRLTVV.

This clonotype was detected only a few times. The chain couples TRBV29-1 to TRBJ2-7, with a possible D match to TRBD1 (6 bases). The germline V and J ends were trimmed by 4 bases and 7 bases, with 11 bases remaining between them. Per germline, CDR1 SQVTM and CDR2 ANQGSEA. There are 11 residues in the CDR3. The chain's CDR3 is CSVARGREQYF. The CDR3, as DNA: TGCAGCGTTGCGAGGGGGAGAGAGCAGTACTTC.

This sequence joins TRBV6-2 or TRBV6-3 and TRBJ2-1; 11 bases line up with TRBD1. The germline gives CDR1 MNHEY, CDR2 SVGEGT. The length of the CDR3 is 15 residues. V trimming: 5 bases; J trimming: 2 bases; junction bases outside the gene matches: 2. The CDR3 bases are TGTGCCAGCAGTACGGACAGGGGGCCCTACAATGAGCAGTTCTTC. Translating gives CASSTDRGPYNEQFF.

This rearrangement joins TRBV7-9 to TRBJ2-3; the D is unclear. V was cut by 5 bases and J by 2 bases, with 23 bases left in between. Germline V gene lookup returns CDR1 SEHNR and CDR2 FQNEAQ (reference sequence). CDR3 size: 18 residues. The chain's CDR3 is CASSPSPTSTSTTDTQYF. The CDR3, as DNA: TGTGCCAGCAGCCCTTCCCCCACTTCGACATCGACCACAGATACGCAGTATTTT.

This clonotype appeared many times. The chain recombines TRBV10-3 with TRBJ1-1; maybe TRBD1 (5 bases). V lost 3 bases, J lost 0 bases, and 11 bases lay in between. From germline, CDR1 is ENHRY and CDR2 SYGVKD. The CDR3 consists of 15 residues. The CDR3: CAISDGKGMNTEAFF. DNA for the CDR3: TGTGCCATCAGTGATGGCAAGGGGATGAACACTGAAGCTTTCTTT.

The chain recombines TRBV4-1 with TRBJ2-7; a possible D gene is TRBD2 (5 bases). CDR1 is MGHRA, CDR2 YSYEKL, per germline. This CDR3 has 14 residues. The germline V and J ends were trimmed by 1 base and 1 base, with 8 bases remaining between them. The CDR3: CASSQGGLSYEQYF. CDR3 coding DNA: TGCGCCAGCAGCCAAGGAGGGTTGTCCTACGAGCAGTACTTC.

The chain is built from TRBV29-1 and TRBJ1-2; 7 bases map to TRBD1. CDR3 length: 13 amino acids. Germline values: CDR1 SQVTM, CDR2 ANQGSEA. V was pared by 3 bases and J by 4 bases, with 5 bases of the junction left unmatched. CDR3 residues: CSVDRGTGYGYTF. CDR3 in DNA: TGCAGCGTTGACAGGGGGACGGGCTATGGCTACACCTTC.

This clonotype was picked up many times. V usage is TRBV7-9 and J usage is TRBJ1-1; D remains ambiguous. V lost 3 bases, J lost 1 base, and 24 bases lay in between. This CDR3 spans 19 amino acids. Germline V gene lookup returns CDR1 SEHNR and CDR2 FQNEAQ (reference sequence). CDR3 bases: TGTGCCAGCAGCTTGGGGTTGCGAGAACGGACCTGGGGGAACACTGAAGCTTTCTTT. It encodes CASSLGLRERTWGNTEAFF. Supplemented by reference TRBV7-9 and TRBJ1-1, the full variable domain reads DTGVSQNPRHKITKRGQNVTFRCDPISEHNRLYWYRQTLGQGPEFLTYFQNEAQLEKSRLLSDRFSAERPKGSFSTLEIQRTEQGDSAMYLCASSLGLRERTWGNTEAFFGQGTRLTVV.

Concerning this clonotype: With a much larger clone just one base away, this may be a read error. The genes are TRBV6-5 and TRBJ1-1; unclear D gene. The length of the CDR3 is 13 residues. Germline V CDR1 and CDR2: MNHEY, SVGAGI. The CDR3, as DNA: TGTGCCGGCAGACTTCATAGGAACACTGAAGCTTTCTTT. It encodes CAGRLHRNTEAFF.

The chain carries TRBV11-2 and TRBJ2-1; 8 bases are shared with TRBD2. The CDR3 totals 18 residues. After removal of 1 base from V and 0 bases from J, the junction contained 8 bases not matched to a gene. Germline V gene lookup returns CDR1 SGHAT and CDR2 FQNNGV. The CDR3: CASSLGTSGPISYNEQFF. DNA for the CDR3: TGTGCCAGCAGCTTAGGCACTAGCGGACCAATCTCCTACAATGAGCAGTTCTTC.

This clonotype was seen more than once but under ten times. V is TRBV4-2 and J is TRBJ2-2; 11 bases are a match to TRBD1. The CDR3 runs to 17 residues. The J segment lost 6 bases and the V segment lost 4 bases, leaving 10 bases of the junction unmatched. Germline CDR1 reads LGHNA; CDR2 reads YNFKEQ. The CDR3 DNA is TGTGCCAGCAGCCCGATCGGTGGGACAGGGGGATCCGGGGAGCTGTTTTTT. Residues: CASSPIGGTGGSGELFF.

The CDR3 DNA reads as TGTGCCAGCAGCTTCAGTGAAGAGACCCAGTACTTC. This encodes CASSFSEETQYF. The rearrangement joins TRBV6-6 to TRBJ2-5, with unresolved D. In germline, CDR1 is MNHNY, CDR2 SVGAGI (reference sequence). The CDR3 runs to 12 residues. Trimming removed 6 bases from V and 3 bases from J, with 8 bases in between.

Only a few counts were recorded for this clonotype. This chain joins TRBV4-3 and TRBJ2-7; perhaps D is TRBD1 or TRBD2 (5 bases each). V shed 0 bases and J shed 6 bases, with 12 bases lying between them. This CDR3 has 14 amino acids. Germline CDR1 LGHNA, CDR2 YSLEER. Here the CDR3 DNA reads TGCGCCAGCAGCCAAGACGTTGAGGGACCCGAGCAGTACTTC. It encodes CASSQDVEGPEQYF.

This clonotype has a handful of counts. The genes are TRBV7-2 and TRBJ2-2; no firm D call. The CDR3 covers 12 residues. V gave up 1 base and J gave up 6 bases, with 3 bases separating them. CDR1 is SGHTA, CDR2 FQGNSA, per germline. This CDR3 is CASSLVSGELFF. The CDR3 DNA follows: TGTGCCAGCAGCTTAGTCTCCGGGGAGCTGTTTTTT.

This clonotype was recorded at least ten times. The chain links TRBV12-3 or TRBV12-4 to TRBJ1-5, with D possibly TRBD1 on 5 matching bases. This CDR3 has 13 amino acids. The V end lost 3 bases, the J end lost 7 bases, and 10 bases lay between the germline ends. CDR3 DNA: TGTGCCAGCAGTTTGGGGGGGAGCCAGCCCCAGCATTTT. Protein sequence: CASSLGGSQPQHF.

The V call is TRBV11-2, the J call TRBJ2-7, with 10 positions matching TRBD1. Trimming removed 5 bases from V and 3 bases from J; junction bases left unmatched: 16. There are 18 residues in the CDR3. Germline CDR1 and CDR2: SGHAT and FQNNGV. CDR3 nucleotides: TGTGCCAGCAGCCACGCTCTCCTCCCGGGACAGGGGCTCTACGAGCAGTACTTC. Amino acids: CASSHALLPGQGLYEQYF.

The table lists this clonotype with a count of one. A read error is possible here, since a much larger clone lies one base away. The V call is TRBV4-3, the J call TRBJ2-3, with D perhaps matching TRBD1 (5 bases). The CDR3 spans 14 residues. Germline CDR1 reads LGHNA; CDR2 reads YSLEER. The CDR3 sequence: CTSSQGSSTDTQYF. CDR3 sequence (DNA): TGCACCAGCAGCCAGGGCAGTAGCACAGATACGCAGTATTTT.